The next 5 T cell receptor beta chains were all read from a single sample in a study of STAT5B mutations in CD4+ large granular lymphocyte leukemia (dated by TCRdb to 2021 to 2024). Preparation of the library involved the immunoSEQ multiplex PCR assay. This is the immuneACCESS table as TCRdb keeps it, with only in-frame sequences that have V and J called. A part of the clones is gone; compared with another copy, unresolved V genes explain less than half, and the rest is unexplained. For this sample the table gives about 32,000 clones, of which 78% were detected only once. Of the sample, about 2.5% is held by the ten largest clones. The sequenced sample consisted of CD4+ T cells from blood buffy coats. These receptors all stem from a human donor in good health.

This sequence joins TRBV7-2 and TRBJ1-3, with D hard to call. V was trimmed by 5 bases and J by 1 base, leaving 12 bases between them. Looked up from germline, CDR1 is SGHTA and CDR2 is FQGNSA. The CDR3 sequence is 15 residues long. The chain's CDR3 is CASSQSERSGNTIYF. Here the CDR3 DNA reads TGTGCCAGCAGCCAATCGGAGAGATCTGGAAACACCATATATTTT.

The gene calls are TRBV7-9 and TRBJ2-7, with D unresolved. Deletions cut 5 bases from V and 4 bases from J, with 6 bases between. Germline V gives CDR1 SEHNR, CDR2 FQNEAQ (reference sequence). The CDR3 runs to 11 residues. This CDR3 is CASSREYEQYF. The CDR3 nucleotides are TGTGCCAGCAGCAGGGAATACGAGCAGTACTTC.

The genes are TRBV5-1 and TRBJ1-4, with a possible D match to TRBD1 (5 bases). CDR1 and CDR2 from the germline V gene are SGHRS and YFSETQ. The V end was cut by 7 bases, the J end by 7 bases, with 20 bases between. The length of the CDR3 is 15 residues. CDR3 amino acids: CASRMVGVGGEKLFF. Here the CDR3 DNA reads TGCGCCAGCCGAATGGTCGGGGTTGGGGGTGAAAAACTGTTTTTT.

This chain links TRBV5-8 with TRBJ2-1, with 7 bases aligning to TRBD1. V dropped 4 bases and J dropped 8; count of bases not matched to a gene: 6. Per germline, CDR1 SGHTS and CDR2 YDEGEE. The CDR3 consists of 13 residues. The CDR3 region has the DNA TGTGCCAGCAGCACTTACAGGGGCCATGAGCAGTTCTTC. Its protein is CASSTYRGHEQFF.

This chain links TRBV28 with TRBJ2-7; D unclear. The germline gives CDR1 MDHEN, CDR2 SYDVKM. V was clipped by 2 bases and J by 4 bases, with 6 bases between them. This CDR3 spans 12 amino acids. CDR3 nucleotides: TGTGCCAGCAGTTTACTGGTTTACGAGCAGTACTTC. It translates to CASSLLVYEQYF.